The 31 T cell receptor beta chains in this list originate from one sample, sequenced in a study of T-cell reconstitution after alpha-beta-depleted transplantation in children. As it was prepared, the TCRbeta library received unique molecular identifiers. TCRdb re-called the PCR reads with MiXCR, one entry per CDR3 protein. Counted here are some 550,000 distinct CDR3 sequences, roughly 18% occurring once; the ten biggest clones make up 2.5% to 3.5%. Material: PBMCs from the stem cell graft donor, obtained from the stem cell graft. The receptors were gathered from a human donor who donated a stem cell graft to a child with acute lymphoblastic leukemia.

V is TRBV6-5 and J is TRBJ2-5; no clear D. V was shortened by 2 bases and J by 0 bases, with 7 bases between the two germline ends. The germline CDR1 and CDR2 sequences are MNHEY and SVGAGI. The CDR3 is made up of 14 amino acids. CDR3 protein: CASSYGPDQETQYF. In DNA, the CDR3 is TGTGCCAGCAGTTACGGCCCAGACCAAGAGACCCAGTACTTC.

V and J are TRBV5-1 and TRBJ2-3; 9 nucleotides agree with TRBD2. With 0 bases clipped from V and 2 bases from J, the junction kept 7 bases outside the gene matches. There are 17 residues in the CDR3. Germline lookup yields CDR1 SGHRS and CDR2 YFSETQ. The DNA of the CDR3 is TGCGCCAGCAGCTTGGGTCTGGTAGCGGGAGACACAGATACGCAGTATTTT. Protein: CASSLGLVAGDTDTQYF.

This clonotype has a count of ten or more. This chain links TRBV5-1 with TRBJ2-2; D is undetermined. Per germline, CDR1 SGHRS and CDR2 YFSETQ. The length of the CDR3 is 12 residues. V was cut by 0 bases and J by 6 bases, with 3 bases left in between. CDR3 region: CASSLVPGELFF. The DNA of the CDR3 is TGCGCCAGCAGCTTGGTCCCCGGGGAGCTGTTTTTT. Full variable domain (outside the CDR3, taken from reference TRBV5-1 and TRBJ2-2): KAGVTQTPRYLIKTRGQQVTLSCSPISGHRSVSWYQQTPGQGLQFLFEYFSETQRNKGNFPGRFSGRQFSNSRSEMNVSTLELGDSALYLCASSLVPGELFFGEGSRLTVL.

The chain recombines TRBV7-3 with TRBJ2-7, with 8 positions matching TRBD1. Germline-derived CDR1 and CDR2 are SGHTA and FQGTGA. V was clipped by 5 bases and J by 1 base; unmatched bases: 10. The CDR3 runs to 16 residues. In DNA, the CDR3 is TGTGCCAGCAGCGCAGGTTGGGGACAGGCGTCCTACGAGCAGTACTTC. It encodes CASSAGWGQASYEQYF.

This clonotype was found many times. The chain couples TRBV9 to TRBJ2-3; D may match TRBD1 or TRBD2 (5 bases each). The CDR3 extends over 15 amino acids. From germline, CDR1 is SGDLS and CDR2 YYNGEE. The V end was cut by 2 bases, the J end by 1 base, with 11 bases between. For the CDR3, the DNA is TGTGCCAGCAGCGTTGGGGGAGCGGGCACAGATACGCAGTATTTT. This sequence encodes CASSVGGAGTDTQYF.

The gene calls are TRBV5-1 and TRBJ1-3; D is perhaps TRBD1 (5 bases). V was pared by 4 bases and J by 4 bases, with 18 bases between. Germline CDR1 reads SGHRS; CDR2 reads YFSETQ. The CDR3 is made up of 16 amino acids. CDR3 sequence reads: CASSPEGPGSGNTIYF. The CDR3, as DNA: TGCGCCAGCAGCCCTGAAGGTCCAGGGTCGGGAAACACCATATATTTT.

The V call is TRBV13, the J call TRBJ2-1, with 10 bases identical to TRBD2. With 6 bases clipped from V and 3 bases from J, the junction kept 8 bases outside the gene matches. This CDR3 has 16 amino acids. The germline V gene has CDR1 PRHDT and CDR2 FYEKMQ (reference sequence). The CDR3, as DNA: TGTGCCAGCAGTCCCGGACTAGCGGTACACTACAATGAGCAGTTCTTC. It is translated as CASSPGLAVHYNEQFF. Variable domain in full (rest from reference TRBV13 and TRBJ2-1): AAGVIQSPRHLIKEKRETATLKCYPIPRHDTVYWYQQGPGQDPQFLISFYEKMQSDKGSIPDRFSAQQFSDYHSELNMSSLELGDSALYFCASSPGLAVHYNEQFFGPGTRLTVL.

This clonotype was observed a handful of times. The chain joins TRBV3-1 to TRBJ2-6; tentative D call: TRBD1 (5 bases). Germline lookup yields CDR1 LGHDT and CDR2 YNNKEL (reference sequence). This CDR3 has 16 amino acids. Between the trimmed V and J ends, which lost 10 bases and 0 bases, there was a span of 16 bases. The CDR3 nucleotides read TGTGCCACCAAGGGGCACCCTCACTCTGGGGCCAACGTCCTGACTTTC. It yields the protein CATKGHPHSGANVLTF.

There are a few counts of this clonotype. The chain has TRBV4-2 and TRBJ1-6, with D tentatively TRBD1 (6 bases). CDR3 length equals 18 residues. CDR1 LGHNA and CDR2 YNFKEQ come from the germline V gene. Trimming pared 4 bases from V and 2 bases from J, leaving 18 bases between. The CDR3 DNA reads as TGTGCCAGCAGCCCGAGCCTGCCCGGGGGCGCCTATAATTCACCCCTCCACTTT. Protein sequence: CASSPSLPGGAYNSPLHF.

The chain has TRBV12-3 or TRBV12-4 and TRBJ2-7, with no clear D. Trimming shortened V by 1 base and J by 0 bases, and 13 bases separated the two germline ends. CDR3 length: 16 residues. CDR3: CASSLDTALSSYEQYF. CDR3 nucleotide sequence: TGTGCCAGCAGTTTAGATACAGCCTTAAGCTCCTACGAGCAGTACTTC.

The V call is TRBV18, the J call TRBJ2-5; D is unclear. V was pared by 6 bases and J by 2 bases, with 7 bases between. Germline CDR1 KGHSH, CDR2 LQKENI. CDR3 size: 12 residues. Written as DNA, the CDR3 is TGTGCCAGCTCGAAAGGACAAGAGACCCAGTACTTC. It yields the protein CASSKGQETQYF.

The chain is built from TRBV20-1 and TRBJ1-1; D is unclear. Trimming took off 6 bases at V and 2 bases at J, with 13 bases between the two ends. This CDR3 contains 13 residues. CDR1 is DFQATT, CDR2 SNEGSKA, per germline (reference sequence). The CDR3 DNA reads as TGCAGTGCGGGCGGACTGATAAACACTGAAGCTTTCTTT. Translating gives CSAGGLINTEAFF.

The V call is TRBV9, the J call TRBJ1-6; D perhaps matches TRBD1 (6 bases). Trimming removed 3 bases from V and 7 bases from J, with 14 bases in between. Germline CDR1 and CDR2: SGDLS and YYNGEE. The CDR3 extends over 15 amino acids. The CDR3: CASSARGGANSPLHF. DNA for the CDR3: TGTGCCAGCAGCGCGAGGGGGGGGGCCAATTCACCCCTCCACTTT.

V usage is TRBV21-1 and J usage is TRBJ2-4; TRBD2 is taken as the D call from the table, unchecked against the DNA. TRBV21-1 is termed a pseudogene. This CDR3 has 17 amino acids. The CDR3 spells CASNPTPLDIAKNIQYF. The CDR3 DNA follows: TGTGCCAGCAACCCGACACCGCTGGATATAGCCAAAAACATTCAGTACTTC.

The chain recombines TRBV10-3 with TRBJ2-3; the D call may be TRBD1 or TRBD2 (5 bases each). The ends were cut back, 0 bases at V and 0 bases at J, with 13 bases in the middle. From germline, CDR1 is ENHRY and CDR2 SYGVKD. The CDR3 extends over 17 amino acids. The CDR3 DNA reads TGTGCCATCAGTGAGTCGTCGGGGCGATCTAGCACAGATACGCAGTATTTT. It encodes CAISESSGRSSTDTQYF.

The table lists this clonotype with many counts. CDR3 sequence: CASSPSSYEQYF. The CDR3, as DNA: TGTGCCAGCAGCCCGAGCTCCTACGAGCAGTACTTC. The chain is built from TRBV18 and TRBJ2-7; no clear D gene. CDR3 length: 12 amino acids. Looked up from germline, CDR1 is KGHSH and CDR2 is LQKENI. V was cut by 8 bases and J by 0 bases, with 8 bases left in between.

J is TRBJ2-1 and V is TRBV23-1; D is unclear. TRBV23-1 is an ORF, and what it does is uncertain. CDR3 length: 16 residues. V lost 0 bases and J 0 bases, leaving 9 bases between the germline ends. CDR3 bases: TGCGCCAGCAGTCAATCCTGCTTGAACTCCTACAATGAGCAGTTCTTC. Translation: CASSQSCLNSYNEQFF.

To note about this clonotype: Here the CDR3 omits its conserved ending phenylalanine or tryptophan, so a read error is the likely source. The genes are TRBV29-1 and TRBJ1-1, with no clear D. The CDR3 spans 16 residues. Looked up from germline, CDR1 is SQVTM and CDR2 is ANQGSEA. Trimming stripped 5 bases from V and 0 bases from J, with 19 bases between. CDR3 amino acids: CSVFVAANVMNTEAFS. For the CDR3, the DNA is TGCAGCGTTTTCGTCGCGGCAAACGTTATGAACACTGAAGCTTTCTCT.

This chain connects TRBV30 to TRBJ2-3, with TRBD2 as a possible D gene (6 bases). Per the germline V gene, CDR1 is GTSNPN and CDR2 is SVGIG (reference sequence). Trimming left V 4 bases short and J 0 bases short, with 11 bases between. This CDR3 region has 14 residues. The CDR3 spells CAWTATSSTDTQYF. DNA for the CDR3: TGTGCCTGGACTGCAACTAGCAGCACAGATACGCAGTATTTT.

This clonotype occurred a few times. The J gene is TRBJ2-1, the V gene TRBV4-2; 9 nucleotides match TRBD2. J lost 10 bases, V lost 1 base, and 5 bases had no gene match. The germline CDR1 and CDR2 sequences are LGHNA and YNFKEQ. The CDR3 covers 14 residues. Written as DNA, the CDR3 is TGTGCCAGCAGCCAAGCGCTAGCGGGATACGAGCAGTTCTTC. Translating gives CASSQALAGYEQFF.

The CDR3, as DNA: TGCGCCAGCAGCCTCTGGGGAAGCCTGAAAAAAAACATTCAGTACTTC. It specifies CASSLWGSLKKNIQYF. The genes are TRBV5-1 and TRBJ2-4; D is unclear. CDR1 is SGHRS and CDR2 is YFSETQ in the germline V gene. This CDR3 is 16 amino acids long. V gave up 4 bases and J gave up 4 bases, with 18 bases separating them. The complete variable domain, with remaining parts taken from reference TRBV5-1 and TRBJ2-4, reads KAGVTQTPRYLIKTRGQQVTLSCSPISGHRSVSWYQQTPGQGLQFLFEYFSETQRNKGNFPGRFSGRQFSNSRSEMNVSTLELGDSALYLCASSLWGSLKKNIQYFGAGTRLSVL.

V is TRBV7-9 and J is TRBJ1-2; perhaps TRBD1 as D (5 bases). The CDR3 contains 14 residues. V was clipped by 3 bases and J by 6 bases, with 14 bases between them. The germline V gene encodes CDR1 SEHNR and CDR2 FQNEAQ (reference sequence). The CDR3 nucleotides are TGTGCCAGCAGCTTCGACAGCTCTGGGGATGGCTACACCTTC. Protein product: CASSFDSSGDGYTF.

The chain recombines TRBV15 with TRBJ1-1; the D is unclear. CDR1 is LNHNV, CDR2 YYDKDF, per germline (reference sequence). This CDR3 is 16 amino acids long. The V and J ends lost 3 bases and 2 bases respectively, with 16 bases between them. The CDR3 loop reads CATSSLLTGFNTEAFF. CDR3 nucleotide sequence: TGTGCCACCAGCAGTCTACTCACGGGCTTTAACACTGAAGCTTTCTTT.

This clonotype was recorded a few times. V usage is TRBV12-3 or TRBV12-4 and J usage is TRBJ2-5, with a weak D call TRBD2 (5 bases). The CDR3 is 14 amino acids. V was trimmed by 2 bases and J by 4 bases, leaving 11 bases between them. The CDR3 DNA follows: TGTGCCAGCAGTTTAAGCTCGGGGAGAGAGACCCAGTACTTC. It is translated as CASSLSSGRETQYF.

This clonotype has just a few counts. The chain recombines TRBV10-2 with TRBJ2-7, with D perhaps TRBD1 (5 bases). Trimming took 0 bases from V and 7 from J, leaving 13 bases between them. This CDR3 contains 14 residues. Germline CDR1 reads WSHSY; CDR2 reads SAAADI. CDR3 bases: TGCGCCAGCAGTGAGTCGCAGGGCGGCCGGGAGCAGTACTTC. It translates to CASSESQGGREQYF.

CDR3 residues: CASSYSPSGQGTYEQYF. DNA of the CDR3: TGTGCCAGCAGTTACTCCCCTTCCGGACAGGGTACCTACGAGCAGTACTTC. The chain links TRBV6-5 to TRBJ2-7, with 8 bases identical to TRBD1. There are 17 residues in the CDR3. Germline CDR1 and CDR2: MNHEY and SVGAGI. V shed 0 bases, J shed 2 bases, and the junction held 9 bases outside the gene matches.

There are a few counts of this clonotype. V usage is TRBV9 and J usage is TRBJ2-7; 7 nucleotides line up with TRBD1. The CDR3 consists of 15 residues. The trim removed 0 bases at V and 7 bases at J, leaving 10 bases unmatched. The germline V gene encodes CDR1 SGDLS and CDR2 YYNGEE. DNA for the CDR3: TGTGCCAGCAGCGTAGGTTTGGGACAGTGGGGTGAGCAGTACTTC. This encodes CASSVGLGQWGEQYF.

This clonotype came up a few times. The chain links TRBV2 to TRBJ2-2, with D tentatively TRBD2 (5 bases). Trimming removed 7 bases from V and 2 bases from J, with 14 bases in between. Germline assignment: CDR1 SNHLY and CDR2 FYNNEI. The CDR3 length is 15 residues. CDR3 DNA sequence: TGTGCCAGCATTTCGAGCGGAGCAAACACCGGGGAGCTGTTTTTT. Translating gives CASISSGANTGELFF.

This clonotype showed up just a few times. This sequence joins TRBV7-2 and TRBJ2-3; 8 positions agree with TRBD2. V was clipped by 1 base and J by 4 bases; unmatched bases: 4. Germline values: CDR1 SGHTA, CDR2 FQGNSA. This CDR3 has 15 residues. The CDR3 DNA reads as TGTGCCAGCAGCTTAGTCGGGGGGGGGCCAGATACGCAGTATTTT. Protein sequence: CASSLVGGGPDTQYF.

This clonotype occurred many times. The genes are TRBV13 and TRBJ1-3; possibly TRBD1 for D (6 bases). V lost 5 bases, J lost 4 bases, and 18 bases lay in between. This CDR3 has 16 residues. From germline, CDR1 is PRHDT and CDR2 FYEKMQ (reference sequence). CDR3 DNA: TGTGCCAGCAGCGCGGACAGTCGAGGCCAGGGAAACACCATATATTTT. It specifies CASSADSRGQGNTIYF.

This clonotype was detected a few times. This chain uses TRBV29-1 with TRBJ2-1; a weak D match, TRBD1 (6 bases). Germline loops: CDR1 SQVTM, CDR2 ANQGSEA. The CDR3 covers 14 residues. V lost 6 bases and J lost 5, with 17 bases in between. CDR3 nucleotide sequence: TGCAGCGTAGAGGGACACTGGAGAAACAATGAGCAGTTCTTC. Amino acids: CSVEGHWRNNEQFF.